This T cell receptor beta chain was profiled in a study of shared clonotypes between healthy human individuals. CDR1 and CDR2 from the germline V gene are SGHDT and YYEEEE. The V end lost 0 bases, the J end lost 7 bases, and 13 bases lay between the germline ends. The CDR3 spans 14 residues. In the sorted-subset replicate PCRs, around 200 ng DNA, around 30,000 T cell genomes, was used. Method: immunoSEQ multiplex PCR; TCRdb's copy keeps in-frame clones and lacks some. The data hold roughly 2.1 million clones, with 90% to 95% observed a single time. Naive CD8 cells lacked CD45RO, underwent positive selection for CCR7 and left out terminally differentiated effector memory CD45RA+ cells. Within Nashville, Tennessee resided all donors, each a Caucasian adult.

The rearrangement joins TRBV5-6 to TRBJ2-5, with D tentatively TRBD1 (5 bases). This TCR was sampled from a man aged 18 to 30 in good health. Some clones in this sample may be carry-over from other donors' samples. Sequencing was done on a sample of naive CD8+ T cells from PBMCs. The CDR3 spells CASSLGAGWTTQYF. The CDR3 DNA follows: TGTGCCAGCAGCTTGGGGGCAGGGTGGACGACCCAGTACTTC.